Following are 5 T cell receptor beta chains from one sample sequenced in a study of cytomegalovirus exposure and HLA in healthy donors. The primer mix had 60 Vbeta and 13 Jbeta primers. TCRdb's copy holds only in-frame clones and misses some; the assay was immunoSEQ multiplex PCR. The sample lists approximately 220,000 clones; over 60% were seen once. Sample: PBMCs. Receptors were obtained from a man younger than 30 in good health and CMV-seronegative.

V and J are TRBV5-5 and TRBJ1-5; D is unclear. This CDR3 has 12 residues. Trimming cost V 0 bases and J 9 bases, with 7 bases left between them. Per the germline V gene, CDR1 is SGHKS and CDR2 is YYEKEE (reference sequence). The CDR3 sequence: CASSLDGWPQHF. CDR3 in DNA: TGTGCCAGCAGCTTGGACGGGTGGCCCCAGCATTTT.

The chain uses TRBV5-1 and TRBJ2-3; D uncertain. V lost 3 bases to trimming and J lost 3 bases, with 11 bases between them. The CDR3 extends over 14 amino acids. The germline gives CDR1 SGHRS, CDR2 YFSETQ. The chain's CDR3 is CASSSGSETDTQYF. The DNA for the CDR3 is TGCGCCAGCAGCTCCGGCAGCGAAACAGATACGCAGTATTTT.

The DNA of the CDR3 is TGTGCCAGCAGACTGGGACTAGCGGGAGGTCAAGAGACCCAGTACTTC. Translated: CASRLGLAGGQETQYF. This rearrangement joins TRBV28 to TRBJ2-5; 15 bases agree with TRBD2. J lost 2 bases, V lost 6 bases, and 4 bases had no gene match. The CDR3 loop spans 16 amino acids. The V gene's germline CDR1 is MDHEN and CDR2 SYDVKM.

J is TRBJ2-1 and V is TRBV14; possibly TRBD2 for D (6 bases). This CDR3 spans 15 amino acids. Germline V gene data show CDR1 as SGHDN and CDR2 as FVKESK. Trimming removed 4 bases at V and 0 bases at J, with 10 bases between. The CDR3 DNA reads as TGTGCCAGCAGCCCCGGGAGCCTCTCCTACAATGAGCAGTTCTTC. This codes for CASSPGSLSYNEQFF.

This clone was seen once. The chain employs TRBV4-1 and TRBJ2-1; 14 positions agree with TRBD2. The J segment lost 0 bases and the V segment lost 4 bases, leaving 8 bases of the junction unmatched. Germline V gene sequence: CDR1 MGHRA, CDR2 YSYEKL. The CDR3 has 19 amino acids. CDR3 amino acids: CASSPLYGTSGSSYNEQFF. The CDR3, as DNA: TGCGCCAGCAGCCCATTATACGGGACTAGCGGGAGCTCCTACAATGAGCAGTTCTTC.